This TCR beta chain is from a study of cytomegalovirus exposure and HLA in healthy donors (dated by TCRdb to 2015 to 2018). In the study overall: According to an earlier analysis of 550 to 750 of the donors, some 180 million T cells yielded 95 million to 140 million unique TCR beta sequences and 276 Gb of sequence data. Approximately 300 gigabases of sequencing data and around 80 million unique TCR sequences made up an early release that covered fewer than 650 HLA-typed donors. Of the approximately 400 genotyped donors, approximately 83% fell in the genetic ancestry cluster associated with self-reported Caucasian donors. The study was designed to test whether signatures of past pathogen exposure could be identified by cataloging public T cell receptors. The study profiled the T cell repertoires of about 720 subjects by immunosequencing and related them to cytomegalovirus serostatus. A separate validation cohort of 100 to 150 different subjects was used in addition to the approximately 640-subject first cohort. To predict cytomegalovirus infection status, the study brought together high-throughput TCR immunosequencing, statistical association of individual TCRs with disease status, and machine learning. A later analysis re-examined previously published TCR beta repertoires from hundreds of donors and added high-resolution HLA genotyping to investigate patterns of TCR occurrence. In the later analysis, no new phenotypic data were used to find candidate immune exposures; instead, reliance was placed on TCR beta sequences and their occurrence across donors. An earlier analysis of 587 of the donors applied high-throughput TCR beta sequencing to assess whether each TCR beta V gene segment acted as functional or pseudogenic. Alongside the repertoire data, information on donor age, sex, ethnicity and CMV serostatus was compiled. A later genetic analysis used genome-wide SNP genotypes for 398 of the 666 donors, treating that subset as a discovery cohort. All discovery cohort repertoires had been generated using a single sequencing platform. HLA typing included class I and class II loci at four-digit resolution. The number of donors typed differed by locus, with roughly 629-640 for A, B, C, DRB1 and DQB1, around 520 for DQA1, approximately 580 for DPA1, and 472 for DPB1. Because of strong linkage in the cohort, roughly five DR-DQ haplotypes were treated as single units for association and clustering. Among around 400 genotyped donors of the cohort, an average of approximately 220,000 unique TCR beta nucleotide sequences was sequenced per donor, of which 15% to 20% were non-productive. Here is what the overall study found, with its caveats: The sequencing pipeline was judged likely to have produced a cluster of highly shared sequence variants as a technical artifact. The classifier was reported to diagnose cytomegalovirus status with high specificity and sensitivity in both the original and validation cohorts. In an earlier analysis of approximately 590 of the donors, most TCR beta V segments were observed in productive rearrangements about 87% or about 30% of the time, broadly matching IMGT annotations. HLA typing was unavailable for some donors at each locus, so association tests used only the typed subset. According to a later analysis, parvovirus B19, influenza, CMV and Epstein-Barr virus appeared linked to several top co-occurrence clusters. For the cohort, immune exposure information was limited to CMV serostatus. Strong co-occurrence of HLA alleles, especially DR and DQ, made assigning TCR associations to individual alleles difficult. Presence/absence analyses assumed roughly uniform sequencing depth across donors, an assumption that may not hold. A later analysis associated roughly 17,000 TCR beta sequences with specific HLA alleles at a false discovery rate of 0.05. According to a later genetic analysis, donors in an Asian-associated ancestry cluster had fewer N-insertions in productive TCRs than the approximately 670-donor mean. Most TCR sequences were observed very rarely across donors, whereas some public TCRs were present in many individuals. A further reported finding was that TCR beta sequences accurately predicted the HLA-A and HLA-B alleles for most subjects in the first cohort. An association between a missense DCLRE1C variant and V-gene and J-gene trimming of TCR beta chains was found in a later genetic analysis and replicated in an independent cohort. Because counts were too low, more than 15 rarely observed V segments, including chromosome 9 orphons, were left out of the earlier analysis of over 550 of the donors. According to a later analysis, most CMV-associated TCR beta chains appeared to be HLA-restricted, and the HLA associations seemed to be driven largely by CMV exposure. A later analysis found that TCR association rates varied across HLA loci, with DRB1 alleles showing the most associated TCRs and HLA-C alleles the fewest. In vitro tests confirmed that a few of the cytomegalovirus-associated TCR beta chains recognize cytomegalovirus antigens. A later analysis found that HLA-associated TCR beta chains were more clonally expanded and had lower generation probabilities than equally common non-associated chains. Linkage disequilibrium might explain the correlated functional status among segregating V segments, but an unknown experimental factor could not be excluded. The study listed approximately 160 TCR beta chains as associated with cytomegalovirus. The authors suggested that the approach could potentially be extended to other disease states and immunological phenotypes. This cohort had only TCR beta chains sequenced, and the lack of alpha or paired-chain data limited which features could be detected.

Library generation was performed with the immunoSEQ multiplex PCR assay. A mixture of 60 forward primers for TCR Vbeta segments and 13 reverse primers for TCR Jbeta segments was used in the multiplex PCR. Amplification of the CDR3 region of rearranged TCR beta genes was performed with a multiplex PCR assay on genomic DNA. Amplified TCR beta libraries were sequenced as 87-base-pair reads on the Illumina HiSeq System. Per the source publication's procedure: Across the 500 to 700 repertoires, a later analysis counted some 81 million unique TCR beta chains, some 11 million of which were shared by at least two donors. Raw reads were error-corrected and collapsed into unique sequences by a nearest-neighbor algorithm in which closely related sequences were merged to remove PCR and sequencing errors. Alignment of CDR3 sequences to IMGT reference sequences was used to assign V, D and J gene segments. For a sequence to be retained, at least a six-nucleotide match to both a V gene segment and a J gene segment was required. Rearrangements were called productive when the CDR3 lacked stop codons and stayed in frame with V and J; all others were non-productive. Following IMGT convention, CDR3 was defined as the stretch from the second conserved V-encoded cysteine up to the conserved J-encoded phenylalanine. The earlier analysis of about 610 of the donors excluded any sequence lacking an unambiguous match to a single V gene segment. An earlier analysis of 550 to 650 of the donors classified V segments as functional when productive rearrangements were above 56.7% and as segregating when the standard deviation between donors was above 5%. A statistical classification framework was built for diagnosing cytomegalovirus status from the catalog of TCR beta chain sequences. In a later analysis, TCR nucleotide sequences were compared against IMGT/GENE-DB human TR gene sequences so that V and J genes could be assigned. A later analysis assigned CDR3 sequences and most-parsimonious VDJ recombination scenarios with the TCRdist pipeline. A later analysis defined each TCR beta chain by its CDR3 amino acid sequence plus V-gene family, and excluded reads lacking a unique V-gene family. A later analysis removed 600 or so highly shared, low-generation-probability nucleotide sequences to deal with suspected cross-contamination and a sequencing artifact. In a later analysis, a clonal expansion index was calculated for each public chain from normalized within-repertoire ranks of inferred template counts. Generation probabilities in a later analysis came from a VDJ recombination model fitted to out-of-frame rearrangements, and those results were checked against IGoR. A later analysis scored TCR-TCR, TCR-HLA and TCR-CMV co-occurrence with hypergeometric tests, applying a repertoire-size bias correction to TCR pairs. A later analysis estimated false discovery rates by permuting HLA or CMV assignments 20 times. A later analysis grouped co-occurring TCRs with DBSCAN, adding TCRdist sequence similarity when clustering within HLA-allele-positive subsets. Repertoires with fewer than 30,000 or more than 120,000 public chains, plus five repertoires with anomalous nucleotide sharing, were excluded from co-occurrence clustering. The table was pulled from immuneACCESS by TCRdb, which kept in-frame rearrangements only. Such tables lose some clones; where checked, under half of the loss comes from unresolved V genes, and the rest has no known cause. V and J calls plus clone size are reproduced from that table; the DNA served to infer D and trimming. Counted in this sample were tens of thousands of clones; about 80% of them appeared once. Roughly 3% of the sample is in the top ten clones.

Of note for this clone: The target of this receptor is not known. No clone much larger than this one lies a single base away; base qualities are absent.

The cohort comprised more than 550 healthy bone marrow donors. Cohort members were all nominally healthy when sampled, although unrecorded immune exposures were likely present. The donor tested CMV seropositive and was one of the 289 seropositive cohort members. A peripheral blood sample was collected from each donor, and TCR beta sequencing was performed on peripheral blood mononuclear cells. Genomic DNA was extracted from the blood cell samples with the Qiagen DNeasy Blood Extraction Kit. The clonotype was recovered from a man aged 50-60 years in good health and CMV-seropositive. Input material: PBMCs.

The DNA is as follows: TGTGCCAGCAGCTTGGCTTCCGGCTCTGGGGCCAACGTCCTGACTTTC. Its amino acids are CASSLASGSGANVLTF. The rearrangement joined TRBV5-8 to TRBJ2-6; no D gene is confidently identified. Reading from cysteine to phenylalanine, the CDR3 counts 16 amino acids. Kept here is only the CDR3 DNA, which spans 48 bases and is read in frame from base 1. V sheds 0 bases and J sheds 0 bases, leaving 7 bases between their ends. CDR1 SGHTS and CDR2 YDEGEE were looked up in the germline V gene. The full variable domain, completed from the reference TRBV5-8 and TRBJ2-6 proteins outside the CDR3, reads EAGVTQSPTHLIKTRGQQATLRCSPISGHTSVYWYQQALGLGLQFLLWYDEGEERNRGNFPPRFSGRQFPNYSSELNVNALELEDSALYLCASSLASGSGANVLTFGAGSRLTVL.